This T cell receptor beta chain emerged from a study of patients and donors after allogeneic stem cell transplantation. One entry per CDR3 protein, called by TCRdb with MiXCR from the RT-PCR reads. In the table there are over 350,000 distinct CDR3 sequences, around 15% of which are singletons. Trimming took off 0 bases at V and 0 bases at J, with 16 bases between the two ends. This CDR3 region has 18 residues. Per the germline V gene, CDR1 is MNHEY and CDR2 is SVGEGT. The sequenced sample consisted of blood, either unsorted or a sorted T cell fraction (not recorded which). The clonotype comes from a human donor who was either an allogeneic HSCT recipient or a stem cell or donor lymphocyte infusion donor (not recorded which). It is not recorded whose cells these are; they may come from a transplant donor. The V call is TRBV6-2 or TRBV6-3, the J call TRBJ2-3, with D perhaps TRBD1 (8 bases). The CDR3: CASSYSDRGGTSTDTQYF. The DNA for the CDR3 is TGTGCCAGCAGTTACTCAGACAGGGGAGGGACTAGCACAGATACGCAGTATTTT.